This is a list of T cell receptor beta chains from one sample in a study of beta chain features in type 1 diabetes. Using immunoSEQ multiplex PCR, the repertoire was profiled, and TCRdb retains in-frame clones only, with some absent. The sample includes 500,000 to 650,000 clones, approximately 13% of them seen just once. Sequencing was carried out using naive CD4+ T cells from blood. The source is a man younger than 40 with type 1 diabetes. CDR3s include the opening cysteine and the closing phenylalanine or tryptophan. The D gene is left open where the match is weak. The size entry is marked missing in some rows and otherwise reads once, few, many or a size class.

clone size	V gene	D gene	J gene	CDR3 protein	CDR3 DNA
-	TRBV5-4	TRBD1	TRBJ2-2	CASSPGQGIRAGELFF	TGTGCCAGCAGTCCGGGACAGGGGATAAGAGCCGGGGAGCTGTTTTTT
-	TRBV15	-	TRBJ1-6	CATSRANFSDSSSYNSPLHF	TGTGCCACCAGCAGAGCTAACTTCTCGGACTCGAGCTCCTATAATTCACCCCTCCACTTT
-	TRBV4-3	-	TRBJ1-1	CASSQERRTEAFF	TGCGCCAGCAGCCAAGAAAGGAGGACTGAAGCTTTCTTT
-	TRBV19	-	TRBJ2-5	CASSLQGLETQYF	TGTGCCAGTAGCCTTCAGGGGTTAGAGACCCAGTACTTC
-	TRBV6-6	-	TRBJ2-7	CASRRDGNYEQYF	TGTGCCAGCAGGCGGGACGGTAACTACGAGCAGTACTTC
-	TRBV15	-	TRBJ1-2	CATSRDTGAGYGYTF	TGTGCCACCAGCAGAGATACCGGGGCAGGATATGGCTACACCTTC
-	TRBV6-5	TRBD1	TRBJ1-4	CASSPGTGQGEKLFF	TGTGCCAGCAGCCCCGGGACAGGGCAGGGAGAAAAACTGTTTTTT
once	TRBV7-2	TRBD2	TRBJ2-3	CASSYTSGGAAVTQYF	TGTGCCAGCAGCTACACTAGCGGGGGGGCCGCCGTTACGCAGTATTTT
few	TRBV7-2	TRBD1	TRBJ2-1	CASSFMTGAANEQFF	TGTGCCAGCAGCTTCATGACAGGGGCGGCCAATGAGCAGTTCTTC
few	TRBV13	-	TRBJ2-3	CASSLVRGVVDTQYF	TGTGCCAGCAGCTTAGTCAGGGGTGTAGTTGATACGCAGTATTTT
few	TRBV9	TRBD2	TRBJ2-7	CASSVEGGKSSYEQYF	TGTGCCAGCAGCGTAGAGGGAGGGAAAAGCTCCTACGAGCAGTACTTC
few	TRBV4-3	-	TRBJ1-3	CASSPQGHSGNTIYF	TGCGCCAGCAGCCCACAGGGTCACTCTGGAAACACCATATATTTT
few	TRBV25-1	-	TRBJ2-2	CASSAVRELFF	TGTGCCAGCAGTGCTGTGCGGGAGCTGTTTTTT
-	TRBV28	TRBD1	TRBJ2-2	CASSFPGQGYTGELFF	TGTGCCAGCAGTTTTCCGGGACAGGGTTATACCGGGGAGCTGTTTTTT
-	TRBV9	-	TRBJ2-2	CASSLFRGPTGELFF	TGTGCCAGCAGCTTGTTCAGGGGCCCCACCGGGGAGCTGTTTTTT
few	TRBV5-6	-	TRBJ2-1	CASSSLGTYLHEQFF	TGTGCCAGCAGCTCCCTGGGGACCTACTTACATGAGCAGTTCTTC
-	TRBV10-2	-	TRBJ2-1	CASSEKGTSLKAYNEQFF	TGCGCCAGCAGTGAGAAGGGGACCTCCTTGAAGGCCTACAATGAGCAGTTCTTC